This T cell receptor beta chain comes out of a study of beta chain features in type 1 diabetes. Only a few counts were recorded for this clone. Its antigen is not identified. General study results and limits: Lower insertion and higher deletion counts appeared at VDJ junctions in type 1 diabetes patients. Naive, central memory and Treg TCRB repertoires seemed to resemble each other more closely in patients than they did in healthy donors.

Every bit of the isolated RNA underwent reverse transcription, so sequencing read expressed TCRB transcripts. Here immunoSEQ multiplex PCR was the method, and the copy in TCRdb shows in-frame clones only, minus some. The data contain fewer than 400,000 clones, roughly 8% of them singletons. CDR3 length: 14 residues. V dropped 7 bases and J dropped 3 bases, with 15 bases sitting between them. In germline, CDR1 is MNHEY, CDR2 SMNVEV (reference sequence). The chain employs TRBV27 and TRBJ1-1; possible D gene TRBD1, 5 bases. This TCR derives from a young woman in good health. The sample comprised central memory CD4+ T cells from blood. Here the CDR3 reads CASKKGGDHTEAFF. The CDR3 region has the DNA TGTGCCAGCAAGAAGGGAGGGGACCACACTGAAGCTTTCTTT.